A selection of T cell receptor beta chains follows, all from one sample in a study of read filtering for tumor transcriptome and immune sequencing. MiXCR was run by TCRdb on the reads, yielding one entry per CDR3 protein. The profile covers some 38,000 distinct CDR3 sequences, with about 12% appearing a single time and approximately 34% taken by the ten largest. The sample taken for sequencing was a population of CD138-negative cells sorted from bone marrow. The source of these receptors is a donor at least 40 years old with multiple myeloma. The CDR3 runs from the conserved cysteine through the conserved F or W. D genes are given only for firm matches. Not all rows give a size; the values are once, few, many and, for expanded clones, a class.

D | J | V | size | DNA | CDR3
TRBD1 | TRBJ2-2 | TRBV7-2 | many | TGTGCCAGCAGCCCTCGTCAGGGGGCTTCCACCGGGGAGCTGTTTTTT | CASSPRQGASTGELFF
NA | TRBJ2-2 | TRBV6-5 | NA | TGTGCCAGCAGTTACGATGGGACCGGGGAGCTGTTATTT | CASSYDGTGELLF
NA | TRBJ2-3 | TRBV7-9 | many | TGTGCCAGCAGCTCCAACCGGGACGTCCTCACAGATACGCAGTATTTT | CASSSNRDVLTDTQYF
TRBD1 | TRBJ2-7 | TRBV7-9 | many | TGTGCCAGCAGCTTATCTACGGGACAGGGAAGGGAGCAGTACTTC | CASSLSTGQGREQYF
TRBD1 | TRBJ1-5 | TRBV6-1 | many | TGTGCCATCACTAGTCCGGGACAGCCTAATCAGCCCCAGCATTTT | CAITSPGQPNQPQHF
TRBD1 | TRBJ1-5 | TRBV4-1 | many | TGCGCCAGCAGCCCGGGACAGTTCCAGCCCCAGCATTTT | CASSPGQFQPQHF
TRBD2 | TRBJ2-5 | TRBV20-1 | many | TGCAGTGCTAGAGCCGGACTAGCGGGGGGGCTTGTAGAGACCCAGTACTTC | CSARAGLAGGLVETQYF
NA | TRBJ2-2 | TRBV20-1 | many | TGCAGTGCCCCCTACACCGGGGAGCTGTTTTTT | CSAPYTGELFF
TRBD1 | TRBJ1-1 | TRBV5-1 | many | TGCGCCAGCAGGACAGGGTACATGAACACTGAAGCTTTCTTT | CASRTGYMNTEAFF
NA | TRBJ2-7 | TRBV7-8 | few | TGTGCCAGCACCAACGGGATTCAGGCCTACGAGCAGTACTTC | CASTNGIQAYEQYF
TRBD2 | TRBJ2-1 | TRBV7-9 | NA | TGTGCCAGCAGCTTTGGGACTAGCGGGGGGGATCGTCGCAATGAGCAGTTCTTC | CASSFGTSGGDRRNEQFF
NA | TRBJ2-7 | TRBV5-1 | many | TGCGCCAGCAGCCCCGGGCTTCTCTCCTACGAGCAGTACTTC | CASSPGLLSYEQYF
NA | TRBJ2-7 | TRBV6-6 | many | TGTGCCAGCAGGTCCGATCATCTCCCGGCCTACGAGCAGTACTTC | CASRSDHLPAYEQYF
NA | TRBJ2-5 | TRBV5-1 | many | TGCGCCAGCAGCTCTCGGACGGCACGGTATGAGACCCAGTACTTC | CASSSRTARYETQYF
TRBD1 | TRBJ2-6 | TRBV28 | NA | TGTGCCAGCGAGTCAGGGGGCTCAACTGGGGCCAACGTCCTGACTTTC | CASESGGSTGANVLTF
NA | TRBJ1-1 | TRBV10-3 | many | TGTGCCATCAGGGCCGGACTAAACACTGAAGCTTTCTTT | CAIRAGLNTEAFF
TRBD2 | TRBJ2-7 | TRBV2 | few | TGTGCCAGCCAGGTGGCGGGGGGGTACGAGCAGTACTTC | CASQVAGGYEQYF
NA | TRBJ1-1 | TRBV29-1 | many | TGCAGCGTTTTCGCGGGGAACACTGAAGCTTTCTTT | CSVFAGNTEAFF
TRBD2 | TRBJ2-2 | TRBV24-1 | many | TGTGCCACCAGTGATCACAGTCTAGCGGACACCGGGGAGCTGTTTTTT | CATSDHSLADTGELFF
NA | TRBJ2-2 | TRBV7-2 | NA | TGTGCCAGCAGCTTAGCGGAAACCGGGGAGCTGTTTTTT | CASSLAETGELFF
NA | TRBJ2-7 | TRBV9 | many | TGTGCCAGCAGCGTCTTGTCAGGAGAGCAGTACTTC | CASSVLSGEQYF
TRBD1 | TRBJ1-4 | TRBV10-3 | many | TGTGCCATCAGTGGGACAGGAATTAATGAAAAACTGTTTTTT | CAISGTGINEKLFF
TRBD1 | TRBJ1-4 | TRBV3-1 | many | TGTGCCAGCAGTCAGGGGGCTCCCACTAATGAAAAACTGTTTTTT | CASSQGAPTNEKLFF
NA | TRBJ2-3 | TRBV7-2 | many | TGTGCCAGCTGCAACGGGTATAGCACAGATACGCAGTATTTT | CASCNGYSTDTQYF
NA | TRBJ2-7 | TRBV20-1 | few | TGCAGTGTTTCCTCCTTAAGAGACGAGCAGTACTTC | CSVSSLRDEQYF
NA | TRBJ2-3 | TRBV29-1 | NA | TGCAGCATTGATGGGTTGGGGGGACTCACAGATACACAGTATTTT | CSIDGLGGLTDTQYF
TRBD2 | TRBJ2-2 | TRBV4-2 | many | TGTGCCAGCAGCCAACCGGGACTAGCGGGTTACACCGGGGAGCTGTTTTTT | CASSQPGLAGYTGELFF
NA | TRBJ2-1 | TRBV19 | many | TGTGCCAGTAGTCGTACGGCGACGAATTACAATGAGCAGTTCTTC | CASSRTATNYNEQFF
NA | TRBJ1-1 | TRBV10-3 | many | TGTGCCATCAACAACTTACAGGGGAACACTGAAGCTTTCTTT | CAINNLQGNTEAFF
TRBD1 | TRBJ2-1 | TRBV7-9 | many | TGTGCCAGCAGCTTAAATGACAGGGGCAATGAGCAGTTCTTC | CASSLNDRGNEQFF
NA | TRBJ1-4 | TRBV6-6 | many | TGTGCCAGCAGCAATTCACAGGTGTCTAATGAAAAACTGTTTTTT | CASSNSQVSNEKLFF
NA | TRBJ1-4 | TRBV19 | many | TGTGCCAGTAGTGCCTACACCAAGGGTAATGAAAAACTGTTTTTT | CASSAYTKGNEKLFF
NA | TRBJ2-2 | TRBV7-8 | many | TGTGCCAGCAGCCCAAGGACGAGGCGGCCCGGGGAGCTGTTTTTT | CASSPRTRRPGELFF
TRBD1 | TRBJ1-5 | TRBV12-3/TRBV12-4 | many | TGTGCCAGCAGTTCCCGGACAGGAGAAACCAATCAGCCCCAGCATTTT | CASSSRTGETNQPQHF
NA | TRBJ2-1 | TRBV7-2 | few | TGTGCCAGCAGCTGGAGGACAGATGATAGCGCCTACAATGAGCAGTTCTTC | CASSWRTDDSAYNEQFF
NA | TRBJ1-1 | TRBV20-1 | many | TGCAGTGCTAGCACCGGGACCCTTGAAGCTTTCTTT | CSASTGTLEAFF
NA | TRBJ2-6 | TRBV4-1 | many | TGCGCCAGCAGCCAAGAGGCCGCGGGCTTAGGCTCTGGGGCCAACGTCCTGACTTTC | CASSQEAAGLGSGANVLTF
NA | TRBJ2-5 | TRBV28 | many | TGTGCCAGCAGTCCCCTCCTCATGCGGGGAGAGACCCAGTACTTC | CASSPLLMRGETQYF
NA | TRBJ2-7 | TRBV10-3 | many | TGTGCCATCAGTAACCCCCGACAGAGCTCCTACGAGCAGTACTTC | CAISNPRQSSYEQYF
NA | TRBJ2-3 | TRBV29-1 | few | TGCAGCGTTGAAGCTCGCACAGATACGCAGTATTTT | CSVEARTDTQYF